These 15 T cell receptor beta chains originate from one sample sequenced in a study of blood T cell repertoires in COVID-19. Sequenced by immunoSEQ multiplex PCR; TCRdb stores in-frame clones only, minus some. The table has around 260,000 clones, less than 90% seen once. Sequenced material: peripheral blood. The receptor source for this set is a man in his sixties with acute or convalescent COVID-19.

This clone was counted a single time. The chain joins TRBV25-1 to TRBJ1-1, with D tentatively TRBD1 (5 bases). CDR1 is MGHDK and CDR2 is SYGVNS in the germline V gene. The V end lost 0 bases, the J end lost 7 bases, and 9 bases lay between the germline ends. The CDR3 totals 13 residues. CDR3 sequence: CASSEYLGGEAFF. The CDR3 region has the DNA TGTGCCAGCAGTGAATATCTGGGGGGTGAAGCTTTCTTT.

V is TRBV19 and J is TRBJ2-7, with 9 bases matching TRBD2. The junction had 3 bases not matched to a gene; V was cut back by 5 bases and J by 1 base. The CDR3 length is 14 residues. Germline values: CDR1 LNHDA, CDR2 SQIVND (reference sequence). CDR3 nucleotide sequence: TGTGCCAGTAGTGCTAGCGGGACGTCCTACGAGCAGTACTTC. Translating it yields CASSASGTSYEQYF.

The V gene is TRBV11-3, the J gene TRBJ2-5; TRBD2 agrees at 8 bases. Germline V gene sequence: CDR1 SGHNT, CDR2 YENEEA. Trimming took 4 bases from V and 5 from J; bases not matched to a gene: 6. This CDR3 is 14 amino acids long. Here the CDR3 reads CASSSRGAGETQYF. As DNA, the CDR3 is TGTGCCAGCAGCTCGCGGGGGGCCGGGGAGACCCAGTACTTC.

The chain joins TRBV28 to TRBJ2-7, with 8 bases aligning to TRBD1. CDR1 and CDR2 from the germline V gene are MDHEN and SYDVKM. The CDR3 totals 16 residues. V shed 5 bases, J shed 3 bases, and the junction held 12 bases outside the gene matches. The chain's CDR3 is CASSPFDRGHFYEQYF. DNA for the CDR3: TGTGCCAGCAGTCCCTTCGACAGGGGCCACTTCTACGAGCAGTACTTC.

This chain uses TRBV28 with TRBJ1-2; D gene unclear. Germline CDR1 reads MDHEN; CDR2 reads SYDVKM. The CDR3 contains 14 residues. Trimming pared 3 bases from V and 0 bases from J, leaving 8 bases between. Here the CDR3 DNA reads TGTGCCAGCAGTTTGTTTTCAACTAACTATGGCTACACCTTC. Amino acid sequence: CASSLFSTNYGYTF.

V gene TRBV3-1 (or the pseudogene TRBV3-2) combines with J gene TRBJ2-2, with TRBD1 matching over 8 bases. CDR3 length: 15 residues. In germline, CDR1 is LGHDT, CDR2 YNNKEL (reference sequence). The trim removed 4 bases at V and 1 base at J, leaving 2 bases unmatched. For the CDR3, the DNA is TGTGCCAGCAGCCTAGGACAGGGGAACACCGGGGAGCTGTTTTTT. As protein: CASSLGQGNTGELFF.

The V gene is TRBV7-2, the J gene TRBJ2-7, with D possibly being TRBD1 (5 bases). Germline V gives CDR1 SGHTA, CDR2 FQGNSA. This CDR3 is 15 amino acids long. The ends were cut back, 0 bases at V and 5 bases at J, with 14 bases in the middle. CDR3 residues: CASSLAGQGSDEQYF. DNA for the CDR3: TGTGCCAGCAGCTTAGCAGGGCAGGGAAGCGACGAGCAGTACTTC.

The chain combines TRBV18 with TRBJ2-1, with a tentative D call TRBD2 (6 bases). CDR3 length: 15 amino acids. Trimming removed 2 bases from V and 0 bases from J, with 8 bases in between. Germline V gene data show CDR1 as KGHSH and CDR2 as LQKENI. CDR3 in amino acids: CASSPGGFSYNEQFF. DNA of the CDR3: TGTGCCAGCTCACCAGGGGGGTTCTCCTACAATGAGCAGTTCTTC.

CDR3: CASSLALAGGPGYTDTQYF. For the CDR3, the DNA is TGTGCCAGCAGCTTAGCGCTCGCGGGAGGGCCGGGATACACAGATACGCAGTATTTT. The chain carries TRBV7-8 and TRBJ2-3; 9 bases line up with TRBD2. J was trimmed by 2 bases and V by 0 bases; bases with no gene match: 12. Germline CDR1 reads SGHVS; CDR2 reads FQNEAQ. CDR3 length: 19 amino acids.

This clone was detected only a few times. V usage is TRBV18 and J usage is TRBJ2-1; D is perhaps TRBD2 (6 bases). V lost 6 bases to trimming and J lost 7 bases, with 19 bases between them. The CDR3 runs 15 residues. Germline V gene lookup returns CDR1 KGHSH and CDR2 LQKENI. The CDR3, as DNA: TGTGCCAGCTCCCGGAACCCGGGGACTGGGAATGAGCAGTTCTTC. Translation gives CASSRNPGTGNEQFF.

CDR3 amino acids: CASSIKRVGNTEAFF. The CDR3 DNA reads TGTGCCAGCAGTATAAAGAGGGTAGGGAACACTGAAGCTTTCTTT. The chain uses TRBV28 and TRBJ1-1; D gene ambiguous. Germline assignment: CDR1 MDHEN and CDR2 SYDVKM. The CDR3 is 15 amino acids. With 5 bases removed from V and 1 base from J, the gap between germline ends came to 14 bases. Based on the CDR3 plus reference TRBV28 and TRBJ1-1, the full variable domain is DVKVTQSSRYLVKRTGEKVFLECVQDMDHENMFWYRQDPGLGLRLIYFSYDVKMKEKGDIPEGYSVSREKKERFSLILESASTNQTSMYLCASSIKRVGNTEAFFGQGTRLTVV.

This clone has just a few counts. V usage is TRBV5-1 and J usage is TRBJ1-1, with D uncertain. Germline CDR1 and CDR2: SGHRS and YFSETQ. CDR3 length: 11 amino acids. Trimming left V 5 bases short and J 7 bases short, with 9 bases between. CDR3: CASRVADEAFF. CDR3 coding DNA: TGCGCCAGCAGGGTAGCGGATGAAGCTTTCTTT.

The chain joins TRBV19 to TRBJ2-7, with 9 bases aligning to TRBD2. This CDR3 comprises 16 residues. The V gene end was trimmed by 5 bases and the J gene end by 6 bases; junction bases not matched to a gene: 14. Germline-derived CDR1 and CDR2 are LNHDA and SQIVND (reference sequence). CDR3 DNA: TGTGCCAGTAGTCCTCGGGCGGCTAGCGGGGTTGCCGAGCAGTACTTC. This sequence encodes CASSPRAASGVAEQYF.

This clone was found a few times. This chain's CDR3 is CASRPLAGGNEQFF. Here the CDR3 DNA reads TGTGCCAGCAGGCCCCTAGCGGGGGGCAATGAGCAGTTCTTC. The chain recombines TRBV11-2 with TRBJ2-1; 11 bases align to TRBD2. Trimming removed 6 bases from V and 6 bases from J; junction bases left unmatched: 4. The CDR3 contains 14 residues. The germline CDR1 and CDR2 sequences are SGHAT and FQNNGV.

The CDR3 DNA follows: TGTGCCAGCAGTAAAACGGGACAGGGGGAGACCCAGTACTTC. Residues: CASSKTGQGETQYF. V is TRBV7-3 and J is TRBJ2-5, with 10 bases that match TRBD1. This CDR3 is 14 amino acids long. The V and J ends lost 6 bases and 5 bases, in that order; junction bases with no gene match: 6. In germline, CDR1 is SGHTA, CDR2 FQGTGA. Full variable domain (rest looked up from reference TRBV7-3 and TRBJ2-5): GAGVSQTPSNKVTEKGKYVELRCDPISGHTALYWYRQSLGQGPEFLIYFQGTGAADDSGLPNDRFFAVRPEGSVSTLKIQRTERGDSAVYLCASSKTGQGETQYFGPGTRLLVL.